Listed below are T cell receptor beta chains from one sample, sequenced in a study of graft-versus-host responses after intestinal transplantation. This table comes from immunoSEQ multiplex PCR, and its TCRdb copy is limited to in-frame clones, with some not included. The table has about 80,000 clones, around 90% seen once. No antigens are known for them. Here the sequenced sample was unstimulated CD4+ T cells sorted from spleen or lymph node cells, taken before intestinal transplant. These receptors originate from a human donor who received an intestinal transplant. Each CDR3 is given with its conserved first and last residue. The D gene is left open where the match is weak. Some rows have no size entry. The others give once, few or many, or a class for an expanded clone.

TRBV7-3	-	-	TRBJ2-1	CASSLGGEQFF	TGTGCCAGCAGCTTAGGAGGGGAGCAGTTCTTC
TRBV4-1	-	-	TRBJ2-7	CASSHPLKGGGHLGQYF	TGCGCCAGCAGCCACCCCCTAAAGGGGGGGGGCCATCTTGGGCAGTACTTC
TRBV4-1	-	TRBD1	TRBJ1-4	CASSQVQGADEKLFF	TGCGCCAGCAGCCAGGTACAGGGGGCGGATGAAAAACTGTTTTTT
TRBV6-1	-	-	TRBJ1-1	CASSQVTTRRTEAFF	TGTGCCAGCAGCCAAGTCACTACCCGGCGCACTGAAGCTTTCTTT
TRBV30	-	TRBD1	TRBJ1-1	CAWSGQAGTGGTEAFF	TGTGCCTGGAGTGGTCAAGCCGGGACAGGGGGAACTGAAGCTTTCTTT
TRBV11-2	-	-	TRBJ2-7	CASSLYYEQYF	TGTGCCAGCAGCTTATACTACGAGCAGTACTTC
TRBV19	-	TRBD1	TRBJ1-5	CASSFLIGQGYQPQHF	TGTGCCAGTAGCTTTCTCATTGGACAGGGATATCAGCCCCAGCATTTT
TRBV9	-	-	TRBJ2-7	CASSITGRGYEQYF	TGTGCCAGCAGCATTACAGGGAGAGGCTACGAGCAGTACTTC
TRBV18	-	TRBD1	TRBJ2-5	CASSPLGQSGVQETQYF	TGTGCCAGCTCACCACTGGGACAGTCCGGCGTCCAAGAGACCCAGTACTTC
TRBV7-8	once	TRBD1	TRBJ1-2	CASSTRVDRGREGYTF	TGTGCCAGCAGCACTAGGGTGGACAGGGGGCGCGAAGGCTACACCTTC
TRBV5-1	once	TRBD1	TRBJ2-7	CASTLAGDRYGEQYF	TGCGCCAGCACCCTTGCTGGGGACAGGTACGGCGAGCAGTACTTC
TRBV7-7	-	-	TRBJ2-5	CASSLGRTVTPETQYF	TGTGCTAGCAGCTTAGGACGCACAGTAACTCCAGAGACCCAGTACTTC
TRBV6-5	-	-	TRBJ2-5	CASGSSGPETQYF	TGTGCCAGCGGCTCCTCTGGCCCTGAGACCCAGTACTTC
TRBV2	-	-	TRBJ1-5	CASSDWGGSQPQHF	TGTGCCAGCAGTGACTGGGGGGGGAGTCAGCCCCAGCATTTT
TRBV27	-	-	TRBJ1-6	CASSTLGQPKDSPLHF	TGTGCCAGCAGTACTCTCGGACAGCCAAAGGATTCACCCCTCCACTTT
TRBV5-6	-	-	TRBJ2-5	CASRLVGGPQETQYF	TGTGCCAGCAGACTGGTTGGGGGCCCCCAAGAGACCCAGTACTTC
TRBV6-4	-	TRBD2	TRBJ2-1	CASSLLAGGHEQFF	TGTGCCAGCTCCCTACTAGCGGGGGGCCATGAGCAGTTCTTC
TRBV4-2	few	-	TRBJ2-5	CASSQGTVAGQETQYF	TGTGCCAGCAGCCAAGGTACAGTCGCGGGACAAGAGACCCAGTACTTC
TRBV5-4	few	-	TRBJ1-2	CASSTNRGYTF	TGTGCCAGCAGCACTAACAGGGGCTACACCTTC
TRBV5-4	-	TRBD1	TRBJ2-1	CASSLNRGYNEQFF	TGTGCCAGCAGCCTAAACAGGGGCTACAATGAGCAGTTCTTC
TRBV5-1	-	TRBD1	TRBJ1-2	CASSQTGVGGYTF	TGCGCCAGCAGCCAAACAGGGGTCGGAGGCTACACCTTC
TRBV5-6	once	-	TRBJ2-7	CASTKSPGYEQYF	TGTGCCAGCACCAAGTCGCCGGGGTACGAGCAGTACTTC
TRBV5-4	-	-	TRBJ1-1	CASSLSWRDTEAFF	TGTGCCAGCAGCTTGAGTTGGAGGGACACTGAAGCTTTCTTT
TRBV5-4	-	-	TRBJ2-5	CASSAGSQETQYF	TGTGCCAGCAGCGCCGGGTCTCAAGAGACCCAGTACTTC
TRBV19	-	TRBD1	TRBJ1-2	CASSVDDRGYGYTF	TGTGCCAGTAGTGTCGACGACAGGGGCTATGGCTACACCTTC
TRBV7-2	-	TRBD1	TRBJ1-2	CASSLVQGVNYGYTF	TGTGCCAGCAGCTTAGTGCAGGGGGTGAACTATGGCTACACCTTC
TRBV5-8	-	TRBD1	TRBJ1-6	CASSPTGGSSPLHF	TGTGCCAGCAGCCCGACAGGGGGTAGTTCACCCCTCCACTTT
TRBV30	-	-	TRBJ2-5	CAWEKGVQETQYF	TGTGCCTGGGAGAAGGGGGTGCAAGAGACCCAGTACTTC
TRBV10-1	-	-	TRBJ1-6	CASKSGRDYNSPLHF	TGCGCCAGCAAAAGTGGGCGGGACTATAATTCACCCCTCCACTTT
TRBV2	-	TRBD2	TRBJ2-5	CASIWLAVETQYF	TGTGCCAGCATTTGGCTAGCGGTAGAGACCCAGTACTTC
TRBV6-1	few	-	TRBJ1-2	CASSETGRGYGYTF	TGTGCCAGCAGTGAAACTGGCAGGGGCTATGGCTACACCTTC
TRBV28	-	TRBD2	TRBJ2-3	CASSSSGRGVGTDTQYF	TGTGCCAGCAGTTCTAGCGGGAGAGGGGTCGGCACAGATACGCAGTATTTT
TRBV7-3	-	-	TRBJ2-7	CASSETDSYEQYF	TGTGCCAGCAGCGAGACAGACTCCTACGAGCAGTACTTC
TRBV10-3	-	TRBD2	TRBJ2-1	CAISESTSGRSLNEQFF	TGTGCCATCAGTGAGTCGACTAGCGGGAGATCGTTGAATGAGCAGTTCTTC
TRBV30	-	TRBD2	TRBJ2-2	CAWSQAGANTGELFF	TGTGCCTGGAGCCAAGCGGGGGCGAACACCGGGGAGCTGTTTTTT
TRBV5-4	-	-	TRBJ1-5	CAWSGNQPQHF	TGTGCCTGGAGCGGGAATCAGCCCCAGCATTTT
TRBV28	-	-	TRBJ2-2	CASSSSGLPSELFF	TGTGCCAGCAGCTCCTCGGGACTGCCTTCAGAGCTGTTTTTT
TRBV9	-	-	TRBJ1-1	CASSKKSNTEAFF	TGTGCCAGCAGTAAGAAGAGTAACACTGAAGCTTTCTTT
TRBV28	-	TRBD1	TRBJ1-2	CASSPGQTNYGYTF	TGTGCCAGCAGCCCGGGACAGACTAACTATGGCTACACCTTC
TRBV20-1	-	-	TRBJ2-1	CSAHQSHEQFF	TGCAGTGCCCATCAAAGCCATGAGCAGTTCTTC
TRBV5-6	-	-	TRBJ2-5	CASSLVGQETQYF	TGTGCCAGCAGCTTAGTCGGCCAAGAGACCCAGTACTTC
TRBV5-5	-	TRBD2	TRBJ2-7	CASSLVFASGSIHEQYF	TGTGCCAGCAGCTTGGTATTCGCTAGCGGGAGTATCCACGAGCAGTACTTC
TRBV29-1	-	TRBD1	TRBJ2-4	CSVKDRGRGNIQYF	TGCAGCGTTAAGGACAGGGGGCGAGGAAACATTCAGTACTTC
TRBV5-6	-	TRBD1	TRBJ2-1	CASSLPGTAYNEQFF	TGTGCCAGCAGTCTCCCTGGGACAGCCTACAATGAGCAGTTCTTC
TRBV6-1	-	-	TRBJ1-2	CASSRGSNYGYTF	TGTGCCAGCAGTAGGGGATCTAACTATGGCTACACCTTC